This T cell receptor (beta chain) is drawn from a study of glioma-infiltrating T cells after dendritic cell vaccination. Study-level background: At biweekly intervals, patients got three intradermal dendritic cell vaccine injections.

With 0 bases removed from V and 4 bases from J, the gap between germline ends came to 12 bases. The CDR3 totals 15 residues. Germline CDR1 LGHNA, CDR2 YNFKEQ. Sequencing used immunoSEQ multiplex PCR; TCRdb keeps in-frame clones, though not all of them. The data contain tens of thousands of clones, roughly 89% of them seen just once; the ten biggest clones take up approximately 3.4%. The sample consisted of blood, taken before dendritic cell vaccination. The V and J genes are TRBV4-2 and TRBJ1-2; the D gene is possibly TRBD1 (5 bases). This receptor was obtained from a human donor with glioblastoma. This chain's CDR3 is CASSQERRRGYGYTF. CDR3 coding DNA: TGTGCCAGCAGCCAAGAGAGGAGGAGGGGCTATGGCTACACCTTC.